A selection of T cell receptor beta chains follows, all from one sample in a study of CD4 T cells in relation to SARS-CoV-2 and coronaviruses. Assay: immunoSEQ multiplex PCR; the TCRdb copy retains only in-frame clones and omits some. The repertoire holds 35,000 to 40,000 clones, more than 75% seen once, with 9.2% in the top ten. The source material was memory CD4+ T cells from PBMCs. These receptors came from an adult with COVID-19. CDR3s include the opening cysteine and the closing phenylalanine or tryptophan.

>TRBV6-4|TRBJ1-2
CASSARTGGAGYTF
>TRBV13|TRBJ1-2
CASSLYRGTYGYTF
>TRBV5-4|TRBJ2-2
CASSRTGSGELFF
>TRBV30|TRBJ2-7
CAWSDRGEQYF
>TRBV9|TRBJ2-2
CASSPASRGTGELFF
>TRBV12-3/TRBV12-4|TRBJ2-3
CASSFIRTDTQYF
>TRBV4-2|TRBJ2-3
CASSQEGPPRTDTQYF
>TRBV5-1|TRBJ2-7
CASTLGGQGGYEQYF
>TRBV7-2|TRBJ1-5
CASSSQYLQPQHF
>TRBV2|TRBJ2-1
CASSDKGKEQFF
>TRBV11-3|TRBJ2-7
CASSPGLREFTYEQYF
>TRBV11-3|TRBJ2-5
CASSKGVAVQDKETQYF
>TRBV5-1|TRBJ2-7
CASAFRGPGDEQYF
>TRBV28|TRBJ1-2
CASSLPTGGAGYTF
>TRBV27|TRBJ2-1
CASSLSGRSSYNEQFF
>TRBV9|TRBJ2-3
CASSPWTGISTDTQYF
>TRBV19|TRBJ2-3
CASSLSRGGRNTQYF
>TRBV6-5|TRBJ2-7
CASSSGRTLDEQYF
>TRBV6-2/TRBV6-3|TRBJ1-2
CASSYNSPPGYTF
>TRBV24-1|TRBJ2-5
CATSDPTGGEGETQYF
>TRBV19|TRBJ1-2
CASSIDGSYGYTF
>TRBV14|TRBJ2-1
CASSQDRGLINEQFF
>TRBV11-3|TRBJ1-2
CASSPRDRGLTYGYTF
>TRBV5-1|TRBJ1-6
CASSLFETGNSPLHF
>TRBV7-9|TRBJ2-2
CASSLGSGNTGELFF
>TRBV5-4|TRBJ1-4
CASRQTGAPDEKLFF
>TRBV28|TRBJ2-5
CASSSWRQNTFQETQYF
>TRBV6-5|TRBJ2-2
CASRKSTGELFF
>TRBV6-5|TRBJ1-2
CASRDERSSNYGYTF
>TRBV5-1|TRBJ1-5
CASSLVGDSNQPQHF
>TRBV19|TRBJ1-2
CASSIDGTGTNYGYTF
>TRBV5-6|TRBJ2-5
CASSLEAGSETQYF
>TRBV6-5|TRBJ1-2
CASSYRGQMYGYTF
>TRBV2|TRBJ2-7
CASRDLSYEQYF
>TRBV29-1|TRBJ2-7
CSVGRGTYEQYF
>TRBV15|TRBJ2-1
CATQPPGTLSYNEQFF
>TRBV19|TRBJ2-5
CASSIDRGETQYF
>TRBV18|TRBJ2-5
CASSPIITGQETQYF
>TRBV9|TRBJ1-1
CASSGDGGNTEAFF
>TRBV10-1|TRBJ2-4
CATGDREDKNIQYF
>TRBV15|TRBJ2-7
CATSRDQVSTYEQYF
>TRBV7-9|TRBJ2-7
CAGDSPWDF
>TRBV5-6|TRBJ1-1
CASSSQGTGTEAFF
>TRBV21-1|TRBJ2-7
CASSEETGAPEQYF
>TRBV6-6|TRBJ1-2
CASSLEGSANYGYTF
>TRBV11-3|TRBJ2-1
CASSFTALVDEQFF
>TRBV7-2|TRBJ2-1
CASSPGTPGNEQFF
>TRBV11-2|TRBJ1-4
CASRGGGTNEKLFF
>TRBV15|TRBJ1-6
CATSRPGAPLHF
>TRBV7-9|TRBJ1-6
CASSLTQQGSGSPLHF
>TRBV4-2|TRBJ2-5
CASSPKATRHRETQYF
>TRBV28|TRBJ1-3
CASSLIGNTIYF
>TRBV11-3|TRBJ2-1
CASSFGERSNNEQFF
>TRBV5-1|TRBJ1-1
CASSSDRAGTEAFF
>TRBV9|TRBJ2-3
CASSGVIPDTQYF
>TRBV6-1|TRBJ2-7
CASSESGTAKGYEQYF
>TRBV2|TRBJ1-5
CASSPQGDQPQHF
>TRBV7-2|TRBJ1-2
CASSLSGVGGYTF
>TRBV9|TRBJ1-3
CASSVTADSGNTIYF